This T cell receptor (beta chain) is drawn from a study of CD8+ T cells in alopecia areata. Across the whole study: Treated patients were given oral tofacitinib, which was dosed at 5 to 10 mg twice daily. Study-wide findings and caveats: For lesional scalp, especially alopecia totalis/universalis, clonality was higher than in normal scalp. Unlike in mice, where it was clearer, TCR sharing across patients was less clear, possibly HLA-related.

This clone was observed a few times. The target antigen is unknown. RNA was extracted and reverse transcribed into cDNA as the sequencing template. The protocol was immunoSEQ multiplex PCR, while the TCRdb copy is restricted to in-frame clones and leaves out a portion. The sample shows some 130,000 clones, roughly 53% of them seen only once. Looked up from germline, CDR1 is DFQATT and CDR2 is SNEGSKA (reference sequence). V was cut by 6 bases and J by 3 bases, with 8 bases left in between. This CDR3 has 11 amino acids. This chain uses TRBV20-1 with TRBJ1-1; D is uncertain. The sequenced sample was CD4+ T cells sorted from blood, obtained at week 0. The TCR sequence derives from a human donor with alopecia areata. CDR3 region: CSAWGDTEAFF. CDR3 bases: TGCAGTGCGTGGGGAGACACTGAAGCTTTCTTT.